The 22 T cell receptor beta chains below were found in one sample sequenced in a study of early T cells in non-severe SARS-CoV-2 infection. TCRdb re-analysed the 5' RACE reads in MiXCR, keeping a single row per CDR3 protein. The data hold about 60,000 distinct CDR3 sequences, with around an eighth observed a single time. Sequencing input: whole blood. The receptors come from an adult who was a healthcare worker with PCR-confirmed SARS-CoV-2 infection or an uninfected control (not recorded which).

This clonotype has only a few counts. The chain recombines TRBV2 with TRBJ2-3; 11 positions agree with TRBD2. J lost 5 bases, V lost 8 bases, and 6 bases had no gene match. This CDR3 is built from 14 residues. Germline CDR1 SNHLY, CDR2 FYNNEI. In nucleotides, the CDR3 is TGTGCCAGCGGGACTAGCGGATTTGGAGATACGCAGTATTTT. It codes for CASGTSGFGDTQYF.

This clonotype has at least ten counts. The genes are TRBV9 and TRBJ2-5; the D is unclear. The ends were cut back, 0 bases at V and 5 bases at J, with 8 bases in the middle. The CDR3 runs 13 residues. Germline values: CDR1 SGDLS, CDR2 YYNGEE. The CDR3 reads CASSVGVEETQYF. DNA of the CDR3: TGTGCCAGCAGCGTAGGAGTTGAGGAGACCCAGTACTTC.

This clonotype showed up many times. The chain recombines TRBV6-1 with TRBJ1-5, with 8 nucleotides matching TRBD1. CDR3 size: 16 residues. Germline values: CDR1 MNHNS, CDR2 SASEGT. V dropped 0 bases and J dropped 4; count of bases not matched to a gene: 5. The chain's CDR3 is CASSEARDRGNQPQHF. The DNA of the CDR3 is TGTGCCAGCAGTGAAGCGCGTGACAGGGGTAATCAGCCCCAGCATTTT.

This clonotype came up a few times. The chain recombines TRBV30 with TRBJ2-7, with TRBD2 matching over 7 bases. The CDR3 has 13 amino acids. V dropped 3 bases and J dropped 7; count of bases not matched to a gene: 9. Germline assignment: CDR1 GTSNPN and CDR2 SVGIG (reference sequence). Written as DNA, the CDR3 is TGTGCCTGGAGCTCCGGACTAGAATGGGAGCAGTACTTC. Translation: CAWSSGLEWEQYF.

This chain joins TRBV6-2 or TRBV6-3 and TRBJ2-5; 7 bases are a match to TRBD2. This CDR3 comprises 13 residues. The germline V gene has CDR1 MNHEY and CDR2 SVGEGT. Trimming at V came to 5 bases and at J to 2 bases, leaving 2 bases not matched to a gene. The chain's CDR3 is CASSELAQETQYF. As DNA, the CDR3 is TGTGCCAGCAGTGAACTAGCGCAAGAGACCCAGTACTTC.

This clonotype was detected many times. The rearrangement links TRBV29-1 to TRBJ2-7; D is tentatively TRBD1 or TRBD2 (5 bases each). V dropped 4 bases and J dropped 7 bases, with 17 bases sitting between them. The length of the CDR3 is 13 residues. Germline CDR1 reads SQVTM; CDR2 reads ANQGSEA. DNA of the CDR3: TGCAGCGTTGGTGGTCAGGGAACGGGGGAGCAGTACTTC. Translation: CSVGGQGTGEQYF.

The J gene is TRBJ1-5, the V gene TRBV20-1; D unclear. CDR1 and CDR2 from the germline V gene are DFQATT and SNEGSKA (reference sequence). This CDR3 contains 16 residues. Trimming pared 2 bases from V and 3 bases from J, leaving 17 bases between. CDR3 DNA: TGCAGTGCTAGAATCCCCGGACGGAGTATCAATCAGCCCCAGCATTTT. Translation: CSARIPGRSINQPQHF.

This clonotype was seen a handful of times. The chain links TRBV2 to TRBJ1-6; TRBD1 matches at 10 bases. V lost 6 bases and J lost 7; bases outside the gene matches: 6. Germline assignment: CDR1 SNHLY and CDR2 FYNNEI. There are 15 residues in the CDR3. CDR3: CASSRQGAENSPLHF. The CDR3 bases are TGTGCCAGCAGCCGACAGGGGGCGGAAAATTCACCCCTCCACTTT.

This chain uses TRBV20-1 with TRBJ1-2; TRBD1 matches 8 bases. The J segment lost 7 bases and the V segment lost 4 bases, leaving 8 bases of the junction unmatched. Germline loops: CDR1 DFQATT, CDR2 SNEGSKA (reference sequence). CDR3 size: 13 residues. The CDR3 bases are TGCAGTGCTACGAATCAGGGGGCGGGTGGCTACACCTTC. Translating it yields CSATNQGAGGYTF.

This clonotype was observed many times. The chain carries TRBV29-1 and TRBJ2-7; 11 bases are shared with TRBD2. This CDR3 is 12 amino acids long. Trimming took 7 bases from V and 7 from J; bases not matched to a gene: 6. CDR1 SQVTM and CDR2 ANQGSEA come from the germline V gene. The CDR3 coding sequence is TGCAGCGCAACTAGCGGGAGTTGGGAGCAGTACTTC. This translates into CSATSGSWEQYF.

This clonotype was seen a few times. The chain employs TRBV5-1 and TRBJ2-3; D unresolved. V dropped 8 bases and J dropped 1 base, with 14 bases sitting between them. The CDR3 runs to 14 residues. CDR1 is SGHRS and CDR2 is YFSETQ in the germline V gene. This chain's CDR3 is CASLRNSGTDTQYF. CDR3 nucleotide sequence: TGCGCCAGTCTAAGAAATTCCGGCACAGATACGCAGTATTTT.

This clonotype was observed at least ten times. V usage is TRBV29-1 and J usage is TRBJ2-1, with a possible D match to TRBD2 (6 bases). CDR1 and CDR2 from the germline V gene are SQVTM and ANQGSEA. The CDR3 spans 14 residues. The V gene lost 4 bases and the J gene lost 4 bases, with 14 bases spanning the gap. The CDR3 nucleotides are TGCAGCGTTGCGTCGGGAGTCTTTTACAATGAGCAGTTCTTC. Its protein product is CSVASGVFYNEQFF.

A remark on this clonotype: A much larger clone differs from this one at a single base, so this may be a read error. The rearrangement links TRBV7-9 to TRBJ1-6; 7 bases line up with TRBD1. The V and J ends lost 5 bases and 9 bases, in that order; junction bases with no gene match: 7. This CDR3 contains 14 residues. Germline CDR1 and CDR2: SEHNR and FQNEAQ (reference sequence). The CDR3 DNA sequence: TGTGCCAGCAGCAAGACAGGGCCCCTTTCACCCCTCCACTTT. Translating gives CASSKTGPLSPLHF.

This clonotype was counted at least ten times. The DNA of the CDR3 is TGTGCCAGCAGTTTAGAGGGAAACACTGAAGCTTTCTTT. Residues: CASSLEGNTEAFF. V usage is TRBV12-3 or TRBV12-4 and J usage is TRBJ1-1; D not certain. The CDR3 runs 13 residues. Trimming stripped 1 base from V and 2 bases from J, with 5 bases between.

The chain has TRBV28 and TRBJ2-1; TRBD2 matches 7 bases. The CDR3 loop spans 13 amino acids. The ends lost 3 bases at V and 7 bases at J; junction bases unmatched: 3. Germline CDR1 MDHEN, CDR2 SYDVKM. The CDR3 loop reads CASSFTGGNEQFF. The CDR3, as DNA: TGTGCCAGCAGTTTTACGGGAGGTAATGAGCAGTTCTTC. The full variable domain, with the rest looked up from reference TRBV28 and TRBJ2-1, is DVKVTQSSRYLVKRTGEKVFLECVQDMDHENMFWYRQDPGLGLRLIYFSYDVKMKEKGDIPEGYSVSREKKERFSLILESASTNQTSMYLCASSFTGGNEQFFGPGTRLTVL.

A few counts support this clonotype. V gene TRBV19 combines with J gene TRBJ2-3, with 8 bases identical to TRBD2. V gave up 3 bases and J gave up 4 bases; unmatched junction bases: 6. CDR3 length: 15 amino acids. Germline V CDR1 and CDR2: LNHDA, SQIVND (reference sequence). Here the CDR3 reads CASSMARGGPDTQYF. The CDR3 region has the DNA TGTGCCAGTAGTATGGCACGGGGGGGCCCAGATACGCAGTATTTT.

There are many counts of this clonotype. The chain employs TRBV7-3 and TRBJ2-5; the D gene is possibly TRBD2 (6 bases). The V end lost 5 bases, the J end lost 9 bases, and 13 bases lay between the germline ends. The CDR3 totals 12 residues. Germline CDR1 SGHTA, CDR2 FQGTGA. The CDR3 nucleotides are TGTGCCAGCAGCACGGGACTCGGGGCCCAGTACTTC. This encodes CASSTGLGAQYF.

This clonotype was recorded at least ten times. CDR3 residues: CSVERLAGTNEQFF. CDR3 in DNA: TGCAGCGTTGAAAGACTAGCGGGAACCAATGAGCAGTTCTTC. The chain uses TRBV29-1 and TRBJ2-1; 11 nucleotides agree with TRBD2. CDR1 is SQVTM, CDR2 ANQGSEA, per germline. The trim removed 2 bases at V and 6 bases at J, leaving 3 bases unmatched. The CDR3 covers 14 residues.

The chain employs TRBV20-1 and TRBJ1-3; perhaps TRBD1 as D (6 bases). Germline loops: CDR1 DFQATT, CDR2 SNEGSKA (reference sequence). Trimming left V 0 bases short and J 2 bases short, with 8 bases between. CDR3 length: 14 amino acids. The CDR3 region has the DNA TGCAGTGCTAGAGACGCAGGGGCTGGAAACACCATATATTTT. Encoded protein: CSARDAGAGNTIYF.

This clonotype was observed a handful of times. The chain uses TRBV3-1 and TRBJ2-3; D unclear. Germline V lookup: CDR1 LGHDT, CDR2 YNNKEL (reference sequence). This CDR3 comprises 15 residues. Trimming shortened V by 4 bases and J by 0 bases, and 11 bases separated the two germline ends. The CDR3 spells CASSPEYKSTDTQYF. In DNA form, the CDR3 reads TGTGCCAGCAGCCCAGAATACAAAAGCACAGATACGCAGTATTTT.

The chain joins TRBV6-5 to TRBJ1-1; a possible D gene is TRBD1 (5 bases). CDR3 length: 14 residues. V dropped 2 bases and J dropped 0 bases, with 7 bases sitting between them. The V gene's germline CDR1 is MNHEY and CDR2 SVGAGI. CDR3 DNA sequence: TGTGCCAGCAGTTACGCAGGGATGAACACTGAAGCTTTCTTT. Protein sequence: CASSYAGMNTEAFF.

To note about this clonotype: Compared with germline, one end of the junction differs, possibly owing to a read error. The chain recombines TRBV11-2 with TRBJ2-3; 8 bases map to TRBD2. CDR1 and CDR2 (germline): SGHAT, FQNNGV. CDR3 size: 14 residues. CDR3 sequence reads: CAGSRGGSTDTQYF. In DNA form, the CDR3 reads TGTGCCGGCAGCCGGGGGGGAAGCACAGATACGCAGTATTTT.